A selection of T cell receptor beta chains follows, all from one sample in a study of a mutant IDH1 vaccine in newly diagnosed glioma. The repertoire was sequenced with immunoSEQ multiplex PCR; TCRdb's copy has only in-frame clones and lacks some. The sample contains approximately 60,000 clones, roughly four fifths of which appear only once. For these TCRs, the target antigens are not known. The sample was PBMCs, taken from a glioma patient whose treatment included an IDH1 peptide vaccine. These receptors were taken from a man aged 25 to 40 with glioma. CDR3s include the opening cysteine and the closing phenylalanine or tryptophan. A D gene is named only where the DNA matches it firmly. Rows may omit the clone size; those that give it use once, few, many or a size class.

abundance,d_gene,j_gene,v_gene,CDR3nt,CDR3aa
once,-,TRBJ2-1,TRBV10-2,TGCGCCAGCAGTGAGGTGGTGGGGGGGCATAATGAGCAGTTCTTC,CASSEVVGGHNEQFF
few,TRBD1,TRBJ2-4,TRBV11-2,TGTGCCAGCAGCCTTCCTCCGGGACAGGGGAAGAACATTCAGTACTTC,CASSLPPGQGKNIQYF
-,-,TRBJ1-2,TRBV15,TGTGCCACCAGCAGGGGGGCTCGGGACGGCGATGGCTACACCTTC,CATSRGARDGDGYTF
-,-,TRBJ2-1,TRBV7-2,TGTGCCAGCAGCCATACAGTAGACAATGAGCAGTTCTTC,CASSHTVDNEQFF
few,TRBD1,TRBJ1-4,TRBV30,TGTGCCTGGGAGGGACAGGCGAATGAAAAACTGTTTTTT,CAWEGQANEKLFF
once,-,TRBJ2-5,TRBV19,TGTGCCAGTAGCACGGGACTCACTCTACTCCAAGAGACCCAGTACTTC,CASSTGLTLLQETQYF
-,-,TRBJ1-2,TRBV5-6,TGTGCCAGCAGCTTGGCAGTGACAGAAGGCGTCTATGGCTACACCTTC,CASSLAVTEGVYGYTF
-,-,TRBJ1-2,TRBV4-1,TGCGCCAGCAGCCAAGATGGCGGGGGGCGTAACTATGGCTACACCTTC,CASSQDGGGRNYGYTF
-,-,TRBJ2-7,TRBV7-9,TGTGCCAGCAGCTCATCCCTGGGCTACGAGCAGTACTTC,CASSSSLGYEQYF
-,-,TRBJ2-7,TRBV7-6,TGTGCCAGCAGCTTAGCCCGGACATCAGAGCAGTACTTC,CASSLARTSEQYF
-,-,TRBJ1-3,TRBV5-1,TGCGCCAGCAGCTTGGCCCCCTTAGGCATGGGGAACTCTGGAAACACCATATATTTT,CASSLAPLGMGNSGNTIYF
once,-,TRBJ1-1,TRBV5-1,TGCGCCAGCAGCGAGGGACGGCCTGACACTGAAGCTTTCTTT,CASSEGRPDTEAFF
-,-,TRBJ2-5,TRBV4-1,TGCGCCAGCAGCCCAACCCCCCGACAGGACTCAGAGACCCAGTACTTC,CASSPTPRQDSETQYF
-,TRBD1,TRBJ1-3,TRBV9,TGTGCCAGCAGCGTGCGCGACAGGGGTTTAGGTGCCATATATTTT,CASSVRDRGLGAIYF
-,-,TRBJ2-7,TRBV6-5,TGTGCCAGCAGTTACTCGAACTACGAGCAGTACTTC,CASSYSNYEQYF
-,TRBD2,TRBJ2-3,TRBV19,TGTGCCAGTAGTATAGGAGGGACTAGCGGGGCCAGCACAGATACGCAGTATTTT,CASSIGGTSGASTDTQYF
few,-,TRBJ1-1,TRBV2,TGTGCCAGCAGTCTTGGGACGGCGGAGAACACTGAAGCTTTCTTT,CASSLGTAENTEAFF
-,-,TRBJ1-2,TRBV27,TGTGCCAGCAGGGGATTACTTACAGCTAACTATGGCTACACCTTC,CASRGLLTANYGYTF
-,-,TRBJ2-1,TRBV5-4,TGTGCCAGCAGCATAGGACGGGGGAGCTCCTACAATGAGCAGTTCTTC,CASSIGRGSSYNEQFF
few,-,TRBJ2-5,TRBV4-1,TGCGCCAGCAGCCTTCAAGAGGCAGGGGAGACCCAGTACTTC,CASSLQEAGETQYF